The entry below describes one T cell receptor (beta chain). Antigen: not known. Germline trimming cut 0 bases from V and 4 bases from J; bases unmatched to any gene: 3. Germline CDR1 and CDR2: MNHEY and SVGAGI. The CDR3 length is 15 residues. Data came from immunoSEQ multiplex PCR; TCRdb stores just in-frame clones and leaves some out. The repertoire holds approximately 79,000 clones, with roughly 88% as singletons. This sample was included in a study of identifying expanded T cells in peripheral blood. Findings and limits, study-wide: Across healthy donors, higher total template counts meant significantly greater roughly 2-week count variance.

Sequences were obtained from blood. The receptor comes from a person aged 18 to 69 in good health. The chain couples TRBV6-5 to TRBJ2-1; the match to TRBD2 covers 7 bases. In DNA form, the CDR3 reads TGTGCCAGCAGTTACTCGAGCGGGGTTTACAATGAGCAGTTCTTC. This codes for CASSYSSGVYNEQFF.